This TCR beta chain appears in the sequencing data of a study of vaccination effects on CD4 cells after COVID-19. Study-wide points: Few convalescent patients were included, and no early post-infection timepoints were sampled.

ViraFEST assay sequencing came after antigen-specific CD4+ T cells were expanded with viral peptide pools. Scientists isolated CD4+ T cells after an approximately 10-day culture period ended. BNT162b2 vaccine or mRNA-1273 vaccine was given to participants in two doses. Here immunoSEQ multiplex PCR was the method, and the copy in TCRdb shows in-frame clones only, minus some. This sample has some 30,000 clones, with 74% found just once. Of note for this clone: What it binds is unknown.

The sequence came from a human donor who received a COVID-19 vaccine. This specimen was CD4+ T cells from PBMCs cultured with HCoV-229E spike peptides, taken after COVID-19 vaccination.

This CDR3 is CASSWQENYEQYF. The DNA for the CDR3 is TGCGCCAGCAGTTGGCAGGAAAACTACGAGCAGTACTTC. The V and J genes are TRBV10-2 and TRBJ2-7; D unclear. The V gene lost 5 bases and the J gene lost 3 bases, with 11 bases spanning the gap. Germline V gene sequence: CDR1 WSHSY, CDR2 SAAADI. The CDR3 length is 13 residues.